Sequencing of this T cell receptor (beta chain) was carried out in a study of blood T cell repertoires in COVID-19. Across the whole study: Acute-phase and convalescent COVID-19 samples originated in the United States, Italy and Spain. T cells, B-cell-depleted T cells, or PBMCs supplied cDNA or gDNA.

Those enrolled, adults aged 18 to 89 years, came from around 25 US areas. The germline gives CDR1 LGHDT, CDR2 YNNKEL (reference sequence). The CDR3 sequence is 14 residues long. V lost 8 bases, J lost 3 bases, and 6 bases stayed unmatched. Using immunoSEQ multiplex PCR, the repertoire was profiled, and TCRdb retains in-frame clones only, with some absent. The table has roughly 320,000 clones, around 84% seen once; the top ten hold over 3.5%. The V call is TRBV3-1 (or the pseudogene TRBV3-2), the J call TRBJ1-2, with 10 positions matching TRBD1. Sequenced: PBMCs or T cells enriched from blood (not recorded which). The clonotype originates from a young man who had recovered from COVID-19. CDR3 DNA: TGTGCCAGCGGACGACAGGGGGCCGACTATGGCTACACCTTC. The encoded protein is CASGRQGADYGYTF.